Detailed here is one TCR beta chain. Its target is unknown. Each donor was healthy, and each was a bone marrow donor. This entry belongs to a study of cytomegalovirus exposure and HLA in healthy donors. Use of 60 Vbeta and 13 Jbeta primers characterized the PCR. Using immunoSEQ multiplex PCR, the repertoire was profiled, and TCRdb retains in-frame clones only, with some absent. The specimen's table records around 70,000 clones. General study results and limits: Accurate prediction of HLA-A and HLA-B alleles (for most subjects) was reportedly achieved from TCR beta sequences.

V trimming: 6 bases; J trimming: 2 bases; junction bases outside the gene matches: 11. The CDR3 is 17 amino acids. The germline CDR1 and CDR2 sequences are MNHEY and SMNVEV (reference sequence). This receptor was obtained from a female donor in good health and CMV-seropositive. This chain links TRBV27 with TRBJ1-5; 9 bases match TRBD1. Specimen: PBMCs. CDR3 sequence reads: CASSTRTGVRGNQPQHF. CDR3 nucleotide sequence: TGTGCCAGCAGCACCAGGACAGGGGTACGAGGCAATCAGCCCCAGCATTTT.